Each of the 3 T cell receptor beta chains below was sequenced from the same sample in a study of blood T cell repertoires in COVID-19. Here immunoSEQ multiplex PCR was the method, and the copy in TCRdb shows in-frame clones only, minus some. Of 130,000 to 150,000 clones listed, 65% to 85% are singletons. Sequencing was carried out using peripheral blood. Source of these receptors: a woman in her forties or fifties with acute or convalescent COVID-19.

V usage is TRBV5-5 and J usage is TRBJ2-7, with TRBD1 matching over 7 bases. In germline, CDR1 is SGHKS, CDR2 YYEKEE (reference sequence). This CDR3 has 16 amino acids. V was clipped by 1 base and J by 3 bases; unmatched bases: 10. CDR3 sequence (DNA): TGTGCCAGCAGCTTGACCCTGGGGACAGTATTCTACGAGCAGTACTTC. It yields the protein CASSLTLGTVFYEQYF.

The gene calls are TRBV5-6 and TRBJ1-2, with D possibly TRBD1 on 5 matching bases. Germline-derived CDR1 and CDR2 are SGHDT and YYEEEE. The CDR3 covers 13 residues. Trimming cost V 7 bases and J 8 bases, with 18 bases left between them. CDR3 amino acids: CASQTEQGSGYTF. The CDR3 coding sequence is TGTGCCAGCCAGACCGAGCAGGGATCCGGCTACACCTTC.

The chain combines TRBV7-6 with TRBJ1-1, with D possibly being TRBD1 (6 bases). Trimming removed 4 bases from V and 1 base from J, with 13 bases in between. This CDR3 comprises 15 residues. Per germline, CDR1 SGHVS and CDR2 FNYEAQ. This CDR3 is CASSSQGGGNTEAFF. CDR3 DNA: TGTGCCAGCAGCTCACAGGGAGGGGGGAACACTGAAGCTTTCTTT.